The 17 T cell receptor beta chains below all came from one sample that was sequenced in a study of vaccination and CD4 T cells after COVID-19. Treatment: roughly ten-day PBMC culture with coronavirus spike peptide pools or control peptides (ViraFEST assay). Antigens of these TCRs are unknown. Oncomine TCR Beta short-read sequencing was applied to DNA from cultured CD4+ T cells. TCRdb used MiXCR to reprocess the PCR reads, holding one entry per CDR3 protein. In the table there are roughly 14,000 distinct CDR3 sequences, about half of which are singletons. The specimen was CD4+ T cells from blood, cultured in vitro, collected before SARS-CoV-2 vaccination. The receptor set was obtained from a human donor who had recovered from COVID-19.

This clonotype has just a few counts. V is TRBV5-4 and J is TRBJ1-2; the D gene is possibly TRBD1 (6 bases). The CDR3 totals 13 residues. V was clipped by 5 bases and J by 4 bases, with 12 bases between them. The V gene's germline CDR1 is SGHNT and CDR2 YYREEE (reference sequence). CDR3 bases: TGTGCCAGCAGTTCGGGGACACGCTATGGCTACACCTTC. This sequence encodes CASSSGTRYGYTF.

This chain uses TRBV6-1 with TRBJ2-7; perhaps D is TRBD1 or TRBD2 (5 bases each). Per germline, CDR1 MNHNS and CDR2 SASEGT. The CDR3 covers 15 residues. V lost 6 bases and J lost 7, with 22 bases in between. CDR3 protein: CASRPPGTPEGEQYF. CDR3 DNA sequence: TGTGCCAGCAGACCTCCCGGGACCCCGGAAGGGGAGCAGTACTTC.

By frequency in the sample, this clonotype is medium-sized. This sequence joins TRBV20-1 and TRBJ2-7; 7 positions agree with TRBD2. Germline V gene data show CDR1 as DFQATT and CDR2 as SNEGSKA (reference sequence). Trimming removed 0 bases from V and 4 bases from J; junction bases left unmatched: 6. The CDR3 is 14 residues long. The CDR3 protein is CSARESGKRYEQYF. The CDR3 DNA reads TGCAGTGCTAGAGAGAGCGGGAAACGATACGAGCAGTACTTC.

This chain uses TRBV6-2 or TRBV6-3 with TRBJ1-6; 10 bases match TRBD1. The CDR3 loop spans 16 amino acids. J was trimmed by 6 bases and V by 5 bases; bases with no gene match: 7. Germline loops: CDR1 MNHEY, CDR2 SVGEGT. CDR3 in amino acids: CASSRGQGVTNSPLHF. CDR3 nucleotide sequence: TGTGCCAGCAGTCGAGGACAGGGGGTTACTAATTCACCCCTCCACTTT.

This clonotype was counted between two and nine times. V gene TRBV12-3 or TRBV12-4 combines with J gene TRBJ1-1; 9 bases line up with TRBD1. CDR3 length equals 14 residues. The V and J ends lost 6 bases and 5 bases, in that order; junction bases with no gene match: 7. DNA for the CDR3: TGTGCCAGCAGCCTAGGGACAGGGAGGACTGAAGCTTTCTTT. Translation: CASSLGTGRTEAFF.

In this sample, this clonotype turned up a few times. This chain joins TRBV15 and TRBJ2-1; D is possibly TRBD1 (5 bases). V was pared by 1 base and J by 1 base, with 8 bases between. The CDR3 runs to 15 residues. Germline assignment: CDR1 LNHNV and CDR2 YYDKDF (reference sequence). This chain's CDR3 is CATSRAAGSYNEQFF. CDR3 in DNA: TGTGCCACCAGCAGAGCGGCAGGGTCCTACAATGAGCAGTTCTTC.

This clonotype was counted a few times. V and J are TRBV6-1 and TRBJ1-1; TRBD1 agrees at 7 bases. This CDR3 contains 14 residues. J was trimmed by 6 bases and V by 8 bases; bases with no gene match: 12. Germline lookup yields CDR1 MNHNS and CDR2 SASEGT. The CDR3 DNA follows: TGTGCCAGCGCAAGACAGGGCCAACGCCCTGAAGCTTTCTTT. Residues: CASARQGQRPEAFF.

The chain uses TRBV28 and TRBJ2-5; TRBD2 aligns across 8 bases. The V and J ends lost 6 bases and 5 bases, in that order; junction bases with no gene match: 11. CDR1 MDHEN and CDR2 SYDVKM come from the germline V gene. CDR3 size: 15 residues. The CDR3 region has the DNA TGTGCCAGCAGGGAAGCGGGAGCCCCAGGGGAGACCCAGTACTTC. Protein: CASREAGAPGETQYF.

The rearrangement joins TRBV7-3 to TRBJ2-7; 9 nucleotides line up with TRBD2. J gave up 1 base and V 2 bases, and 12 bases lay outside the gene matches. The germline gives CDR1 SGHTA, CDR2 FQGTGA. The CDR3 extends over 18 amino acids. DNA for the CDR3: TGTGCCAGCAGCTTAGTCCTGACTAGCGGAGTGGGTTCCTACGAGCAGTACTTC. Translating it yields CASSLVLTSGVGSYEQYF.

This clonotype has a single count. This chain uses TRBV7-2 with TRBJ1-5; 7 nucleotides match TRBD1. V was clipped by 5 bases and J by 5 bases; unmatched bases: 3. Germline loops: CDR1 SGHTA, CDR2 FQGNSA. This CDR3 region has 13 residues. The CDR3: CASSRTGDQPQHF. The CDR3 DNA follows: TGTGCCAGCAGCCGCACAGGGGATCAGCCCCAGCATTTT.

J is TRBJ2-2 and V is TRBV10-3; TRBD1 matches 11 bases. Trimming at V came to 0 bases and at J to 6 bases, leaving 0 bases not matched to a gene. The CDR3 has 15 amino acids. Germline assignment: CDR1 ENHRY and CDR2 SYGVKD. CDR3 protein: CAISESDRGPGELFF. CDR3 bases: TGTGCCATCAGTGAGTCGGACAGGGGGCCCGGGGAGCTGTTTTTT.

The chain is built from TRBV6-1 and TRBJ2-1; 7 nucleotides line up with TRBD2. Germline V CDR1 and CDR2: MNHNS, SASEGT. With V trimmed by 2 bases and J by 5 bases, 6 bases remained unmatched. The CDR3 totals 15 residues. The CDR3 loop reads CASSEPSGANNEQFF. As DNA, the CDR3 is TGTGCCAGCAGTGAACCCAGCGGGGCAAACAATGAGCAGTTCTTC.

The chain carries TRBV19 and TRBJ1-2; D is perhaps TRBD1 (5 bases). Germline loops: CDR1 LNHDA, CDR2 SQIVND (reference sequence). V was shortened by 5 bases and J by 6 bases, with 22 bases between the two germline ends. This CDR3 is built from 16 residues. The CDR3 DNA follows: TGTGCCAGTAGTCGACGCGCCGACATCGTCAGGGATGGCTACACCTTC. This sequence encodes CASSRRADIVRDGYTF.

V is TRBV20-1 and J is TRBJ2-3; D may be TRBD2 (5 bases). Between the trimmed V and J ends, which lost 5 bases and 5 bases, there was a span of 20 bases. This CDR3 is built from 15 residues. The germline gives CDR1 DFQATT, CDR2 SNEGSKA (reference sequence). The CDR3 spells CSALDPGSSGDTQYF. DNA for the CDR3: TGCAGTGCTCTAGATCCGGGATCCTCGGGAGATACGCAGTATTTT.

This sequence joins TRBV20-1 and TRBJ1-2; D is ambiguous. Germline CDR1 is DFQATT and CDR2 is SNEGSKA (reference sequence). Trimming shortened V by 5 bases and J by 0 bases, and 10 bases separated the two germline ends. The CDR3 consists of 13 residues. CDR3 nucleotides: TGCAGTGCTCCGAAGGGAACTAACTATGGCTACACCTTC. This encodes CSAPKGTNYGYTF.

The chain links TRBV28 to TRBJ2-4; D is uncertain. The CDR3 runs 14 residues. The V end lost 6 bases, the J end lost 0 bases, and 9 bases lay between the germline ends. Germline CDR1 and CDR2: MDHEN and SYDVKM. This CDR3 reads CASSPSVAKNIQYF. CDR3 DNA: TGTGCCAGCAGCCCCTCCGTAGCCAAAAACATTCAGTACTTC.

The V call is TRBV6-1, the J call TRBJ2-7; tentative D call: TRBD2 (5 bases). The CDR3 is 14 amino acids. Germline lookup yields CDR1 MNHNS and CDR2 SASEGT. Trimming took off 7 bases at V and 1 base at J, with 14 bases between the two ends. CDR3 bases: TGTGCCAGCACCCCATCGGGGATATCCTACGAGCAGTACTTC. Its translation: CASTPSGISYEQYF.